The following is a TCR beta chain sequence with its context. The data were obtained in a study of T cell clonotyping in hematopoietic cell transplantation. Specified time point: recipient sample about 28 days before transplant, after cytoreduction. TCRdb's table, derived via immunoSEQ multiplex PCR, lists solely in-frame clones and lacks some. The sample includes roughly 29,000 clones, less than 75% seen only once; the top ten take around 6.3%. This CDR3 has 12 amino acids. Germline V gene data show CDR1 as MDHEN and CDR2 as SYDVKM. The V end lost 7 bases, the J end lost 14 bases, and 15 bases lay between the germline ends.

This rearrangement joins TRBV28 to TRBJ1-6; TRBD1 is a possible D gene (5 bases). This clonotype was obtained from a man aged 45-65 years with myelodysplastic syndrome. Some clones in this sample may be carry-over from other donors' samples. Sequenced material: peripheral blood mononuclear cells, taken before stem cell transplant. The CDR3 reads CASTRALSALHF. CDR3 DNA: TGTGCCAGCACCAGGGCCCTCTCGGCCCTCCACTTT.